These T cell receptor beta chains were read from a single sample in a study of Graves' ophthalmopathy and Graves' hyperthyroidism. TCRdb called the multiplex PCR reads again in MiXCR, with one record for every CDR3 protein. The sample shows about 740,000 distinct CDR3 sequences, approximately 40% of them seen only once. Sequenced sample: peripheral blood. These receptors originate from an adult man with Graves' ophthalmopathy. Both conserved end residues are part of each CDR3. Fields, in order: J gene, V gene, D gene, clone size, CDR3 protein, CDR3 DNA. The D gene is left open where the match is weak. Clone size, where shown, is once, few, many, or a class for clones that have expanded.

TRBJ1-2 TRBV2 TRBD1 few CASSEGRGGGYTF TGTGCCAGCAGTGAGGGCAGGGGGGGGGGCTACACCTTC
TRBJ1-1 TRBV19 NA NA CASSYLGYHKDTEAFF TGTGCCAGTAGTTATCTAGGTTACCATAAGGACACTGAAGCTTTCTTT
TRBJ1-2 TRBV7-3 NA many CASSLTGRTYTF TGTGCCAGCAGCTTGACAGGTCGAACTTACACCTTC
TRBJ1-4 TRBV2 NA NA CASTRDQKLFF TGTGCCAGCACCAGGGACCAAAAACTGTTTTTT
TRBJ1-1 TRBV10-3 NA few CASSYVSDTEAFF TGTGCCAGCAGTTATGTCTCAGACACTGAAGCTTTCTTT
TRBJ2-3 TRBV20-1 TRBD1 once CSASFQGATDTQYF TGCAGTGCTTCGTTTCAGGGGGCGACAGATACGCAGTATTTT
TRBJ2-6 TRBV10-3 NA NA CASSYTRTGANVLTF TGTGCCAGCAGTTACACCCGGACTGGGGCCAACGTCCTGACTTTC
TRBJ2-7 TRBV19 NA few CASGDGRYEQYF TGTGCCAGCGGGGACGGAAGATACGAGCAGTACTTC
TRBJ2-7 TRBV10-3 TRBD2 few CASTPTSGSTYEQYF TGTGCCAGCACCCCGACTAGCGGGAGCACCTACGAGCAGTACTTC
TRBJ1-6 TRBV25-1 NA few CASSVESRAGSPLHF TGTGCCAGCAGCGTTGAAAGCAGGGCTGGTTCACCCCTCCACTTT
TRBJ2-3 TRBV2 TRBD2 NA CASSRRLADTDTQYF TGTGCCAGCAGTCGGCGACTAGCGGACACAGATACGCAGTATTTT
TRBJ2-7 TRBV29-1 NA many CSVGTGTIHEQYF TGCAGCGTTGGGACAGGGACTATCCACGAGCAGTACTTC
TRBJ2-7 TRBV20-1 TRBD2 NA CSASPGLAGVPPYEQYF TGCAGTGCTAGCCCGGGACTAGCGGGAGTCCCCCCCTACGAGCAGTACTTC
TRBJ2-2 TRBV24-1 TRBD1 NA CATSGGQGYLRELFF TGTGCCACCAGCGGGGGACAGGGCTACTTGAGGGAGCTGTTTTTT
TRBJ1-4 TRBV15 TRBD1 many CATSRAEGQGARGLFF TGTGCCACCAGCAGAGCCGAGGGACAGGGGGCGAGGGGACTGTTTTTT
TRBJ2-5 TRBV29-1 TRBD1 NA CSPRDRGRETQYF TGCAGCCCAAGAGACAGGGGACGAGAGACCCAGTACTTC
TRBJ1-6 TRBV9 NA many CASSAQGRDSPLHF TGTGCCAGCAGCGCGCAGGGTAGAGATTCACCCCTCCACTTT
TRBJ2-7 TRBV5-1 NA NA CASSVDSIEQYF TGTGCCAGCAGCGTCGACTCTATCGAGCAGTACTTC
TRBJ2-7 TRBV10-3 NA NA CASRLSGYEQYF TGTGCCAGCAGGCTATCAGGGTACGAGCAGTACTTC
TRBJ1-2 TRBV25-1 NA NA CASSELHRDGYTF TGTGCCAGCAGTGAATTACACAGGGACGGCTACACCTTC
TRBJ2-5 TRBV29-1 NA NA CSVVSGGQETQYF TGCAGCGTTGTCTCCGGGGGACAAGAGACCCAGTACTTC
TRBJ1-5 TRBV15 TRBD1 few CATSLGQMNQPQHF TGTGCCACCAGCCTGGGACAGATGAATCAGCCCCAGCATTTT
TRBJ1-2 TRBV29-1 NA NA CSARAGEFRYGYTF TGCAGCGCTCGGGCGGGGGAGTTTCGCTATGGCTACACCTTC
TRBJ1-2 TRBV2 NA NA CASSPPRGGYGYTF TGTGCCAGCAGCCCCCCTAGGGGAGGCTATGGCTACACCTTC
TRBJ1-3 TRBV19 NA once CASSTSRGAPANTIYF TGTGCCAGTAGTACCAGTCGGGGAGCTCCGGCAAACACCATATATTTT
TRBJ2-7 TRBV6-1 NA NA CASSSGDGSYEQYF TGTGCCAGCAGTTCGGGGGACGGGTCCTACGAGCAGTACTTC
TRBJ1-2 TRBV2 NA few CASSYSKQVYGYTF TGTGCCAGCAGTTACTCGAAACAGGTCTATGGCTACACCTTC